This T cell receptor (beta chain) was recovered during a study of T-cell memory formation after mild COVID-19. Findings of the study overall: CD8+ contracting clones occupied EMRA, while CD4+ ones occupied mainly CM and EM. Detection of some responders pre-infection suggested pre-existing cross-reactive memory T cells participated. Second-wave clones peaking on day 37 lacked confirmed SARS-CoV-2 specificity.

V was clipped by 6 bases and J by 8 bases, with 16 bases between them. The CDR3 totals 13 residues. Per the germline V gene, CDR1 is KGHSH and CDR2 is LQKENI. There are many counts of this clonotype. Its specificity is not known. It was 5'RACE with constant-segment primers that produced the TCR alpha and TCR beta cDNA libraries, which carried sample barcodes and UMIs. TCRdb reanalysed the 5' RACE reads using MiXCR and keeps one entry per CDR3 protein. This sample yields about 38,000 distinct CDR3 sequences, of which roughly 10% are seen a single time; over 25% belongs to the top ten. The TCR sequence derives from a man between 18 and 29 years old who had mild COVID-19 (a few samples of this study predate the infection). Cell type and time point are not known. The chain recombines TRBV18 with TRBJ1-2, with a possible D match to TRBD1 (5 bases). Material: PBMCs or a T cell subset sorted from them (not recorded which). DNA for the CDR3: TGTGCCAGCTCCCAGACAGACGCCCAGGGCTACACCTTC. Protein: CASSQTDAQGYTF.